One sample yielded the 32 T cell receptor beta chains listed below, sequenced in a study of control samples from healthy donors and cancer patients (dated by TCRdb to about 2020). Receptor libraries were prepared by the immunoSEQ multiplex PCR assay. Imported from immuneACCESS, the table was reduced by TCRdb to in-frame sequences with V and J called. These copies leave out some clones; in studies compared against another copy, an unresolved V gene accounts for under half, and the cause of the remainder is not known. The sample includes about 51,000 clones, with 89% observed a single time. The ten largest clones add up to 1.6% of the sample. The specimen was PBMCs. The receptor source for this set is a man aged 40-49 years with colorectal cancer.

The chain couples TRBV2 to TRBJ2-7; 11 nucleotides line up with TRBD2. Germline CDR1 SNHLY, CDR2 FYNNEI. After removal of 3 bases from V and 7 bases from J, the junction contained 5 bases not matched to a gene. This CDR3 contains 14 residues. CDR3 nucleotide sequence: TGTGCCAGCAGTGAGGTAGCGGGAGGGTGGGAGCAGTACTTC. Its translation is CASSEVAGGWEQYF.

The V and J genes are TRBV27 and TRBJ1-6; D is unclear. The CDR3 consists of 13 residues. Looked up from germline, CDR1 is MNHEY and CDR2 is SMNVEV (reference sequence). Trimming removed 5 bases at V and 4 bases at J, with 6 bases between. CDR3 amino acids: CASSMGYNSPLHF. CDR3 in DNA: TGTGCCAGCAGTATGGGTTATAATTCACCCCTCCACTTT.

CDR3 sequence reads: CASSHTSGTGSDSLHF. The CDR3 DNA is TGTGCCAGCAGCCACACCTCCGGGACAGGGAGTGATTCCCTCCACTTT. This sequence joins TRBV7-9 and TRBJ1-6; TRBD1 matches 9 bases. CDR3 length: 16 residues. Germline V gene sequence: CDR1 SEHNR, CDR2 FQNEAQ (reference sequence). J was trimmed by 14 bases and V by 5 bases; bases with no gene match: 16.

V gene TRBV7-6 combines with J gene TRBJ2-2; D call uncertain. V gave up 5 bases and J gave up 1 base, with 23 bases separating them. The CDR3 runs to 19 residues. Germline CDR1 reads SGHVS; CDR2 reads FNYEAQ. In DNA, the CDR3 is TGTGCCAGCAGCCTGATTATCCGTGGCCCGCAAAAGAACACCGGGGAGCTGTTTTTT. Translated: CASSLIIRGPQKNTGELFF. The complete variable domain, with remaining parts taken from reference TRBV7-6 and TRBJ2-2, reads GAGVSQSPRYKVTKRGQDVALRCDPISGHVSLYWYRQALGQGPEFLTYFNYEAQQDKSGLPNDRFSAERPEGSISTLTIQRTEQRDSAMYRCASSLIIRGPQKNTGELFFGEGSRLTVL.

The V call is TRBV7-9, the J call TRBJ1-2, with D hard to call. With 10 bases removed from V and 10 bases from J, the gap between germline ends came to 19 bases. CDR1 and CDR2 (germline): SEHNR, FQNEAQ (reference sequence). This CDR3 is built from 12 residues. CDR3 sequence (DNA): TGTGCCACCCTCCCCCCCGCCGGTCCCTACACCTTC. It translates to CATLPPAGPYTF.

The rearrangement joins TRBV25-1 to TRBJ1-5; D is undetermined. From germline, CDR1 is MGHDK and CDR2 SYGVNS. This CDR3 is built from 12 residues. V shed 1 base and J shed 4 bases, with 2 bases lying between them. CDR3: CASSESNQPQHF. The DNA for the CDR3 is TGTGCCAGCAGTGAATCAAATCAGCCCCAGCATTTT.

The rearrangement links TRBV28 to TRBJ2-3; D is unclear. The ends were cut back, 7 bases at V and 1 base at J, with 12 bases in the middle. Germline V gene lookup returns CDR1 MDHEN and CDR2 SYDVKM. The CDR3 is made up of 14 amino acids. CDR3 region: CASNLEDRTDTQYF. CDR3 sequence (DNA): TGTGCCAGCAACCTGGAAGATCGCACAGATACGCAGTATTTT. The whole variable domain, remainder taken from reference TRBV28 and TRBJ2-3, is DVKVTQSSRYLVKRTGEKVFLECVQDMDHENMFWYRQDPGLGLRLIYFSYDVKMKEKGDIPEGYSVSREKKERFSLILESASTNQTSMYLCASNLEDRTDTQYFGPGTRLTVL.

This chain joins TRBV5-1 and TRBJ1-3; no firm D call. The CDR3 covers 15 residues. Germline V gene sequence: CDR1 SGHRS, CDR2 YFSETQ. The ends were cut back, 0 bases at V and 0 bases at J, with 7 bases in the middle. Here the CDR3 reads CASSLASSSGNTIYF. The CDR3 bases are TGCGCCAGCAGCTTGGCGTCCTCCTCTGGAAACACCATATATTTT.

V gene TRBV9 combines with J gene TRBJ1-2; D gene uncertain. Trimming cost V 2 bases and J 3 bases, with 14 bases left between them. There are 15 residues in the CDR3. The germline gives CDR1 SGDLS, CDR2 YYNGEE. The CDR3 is CASSVGREADYGYTF. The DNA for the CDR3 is TGTGCCAGCAGCGTGGGGAGGGAAGCGGACTATGGCTACACCTTC. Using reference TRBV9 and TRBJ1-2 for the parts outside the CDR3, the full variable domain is DSGVTQTPKHLITATGQRVTLRCSPRSGDLSVYWYQQSLDQGLQFLIQYYNGEERAKGNILERFSAQQFPDLHSELNLSSLELGDSALYFCASSVGREADYGYTFGSGTRLTVV.

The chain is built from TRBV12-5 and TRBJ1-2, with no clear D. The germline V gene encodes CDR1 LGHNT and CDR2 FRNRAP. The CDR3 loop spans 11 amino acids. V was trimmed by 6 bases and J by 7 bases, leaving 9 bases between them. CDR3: CASGAGLGYTF. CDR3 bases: TGTGCTAGTGGAGCGGGTCTTGGCTACACCTTC.

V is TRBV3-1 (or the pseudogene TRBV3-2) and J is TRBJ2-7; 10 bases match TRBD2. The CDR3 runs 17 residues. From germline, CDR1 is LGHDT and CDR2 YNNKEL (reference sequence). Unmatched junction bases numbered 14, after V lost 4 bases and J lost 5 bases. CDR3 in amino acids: CASSLRASGRASHEQYF. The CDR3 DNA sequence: TGTGCCAGCAGCCTGCGTGCGAGCGGGAGGGCCAGCCACGAGCAGTACTTC.

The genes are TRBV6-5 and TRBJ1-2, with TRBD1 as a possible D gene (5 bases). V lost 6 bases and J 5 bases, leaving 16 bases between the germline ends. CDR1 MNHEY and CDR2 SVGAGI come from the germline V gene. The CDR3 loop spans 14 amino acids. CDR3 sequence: CASSPPGVMYGYTF. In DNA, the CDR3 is TGTGCCAGCAGCCCCCCGGGGGTGATGTATGGCTACACCTTC.

The CDR3 DNA follows: TGTGCCAGCAGCCAAATGTACACCGGGGAGCTGTTTTTT. It is translated as CASSQMYTGELFF. The chain has TRBV12-3 or TRBV12-4 and TRBJ2-2; D call uncertain. The ends were cut back, 6 bases at V and 3 bases at J, with 8 bases in the middle. This CDR3 is built from 13 residues.

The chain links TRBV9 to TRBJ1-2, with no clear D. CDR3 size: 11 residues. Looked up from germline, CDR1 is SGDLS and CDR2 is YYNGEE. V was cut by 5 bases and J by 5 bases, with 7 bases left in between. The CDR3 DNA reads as TGTGCCAGCAGTTCTTTTTATGGCTACACCTTC. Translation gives CASSSFYGYTF.

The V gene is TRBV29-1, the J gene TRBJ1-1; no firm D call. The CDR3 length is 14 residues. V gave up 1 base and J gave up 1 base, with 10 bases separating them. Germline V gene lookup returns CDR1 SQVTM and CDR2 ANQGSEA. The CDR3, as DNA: TGCAGCGTTGAAGGGACGAGGAGGAACACTGAAGCTTTCTTT. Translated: CSVEGTRRNTEAFF.

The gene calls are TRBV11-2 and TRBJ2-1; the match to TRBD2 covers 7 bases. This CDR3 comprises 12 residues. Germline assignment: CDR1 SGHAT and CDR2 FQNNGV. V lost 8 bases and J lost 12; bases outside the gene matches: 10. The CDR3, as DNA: TGTGCCAGCCTTGAAGGAGCGGGGACGCAGTTCTTC. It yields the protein CASLEGAGTQFF.

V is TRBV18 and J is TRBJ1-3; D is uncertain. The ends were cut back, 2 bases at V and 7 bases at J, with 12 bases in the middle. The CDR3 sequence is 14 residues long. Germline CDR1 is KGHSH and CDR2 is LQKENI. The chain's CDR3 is CASSPVQSVNTIYF. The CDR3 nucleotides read TGTGCCAGCTCACCAGTTCAATCGGTCAACACCATATATTTT.

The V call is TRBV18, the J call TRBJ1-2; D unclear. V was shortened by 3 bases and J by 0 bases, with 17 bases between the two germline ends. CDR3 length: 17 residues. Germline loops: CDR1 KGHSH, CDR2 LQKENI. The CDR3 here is CASSPADNRWANYGYTF. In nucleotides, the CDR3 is TGTGCCAGCTCACCCGCAGACAACAGATGGGCTAACTATGGCTACACCTTC.

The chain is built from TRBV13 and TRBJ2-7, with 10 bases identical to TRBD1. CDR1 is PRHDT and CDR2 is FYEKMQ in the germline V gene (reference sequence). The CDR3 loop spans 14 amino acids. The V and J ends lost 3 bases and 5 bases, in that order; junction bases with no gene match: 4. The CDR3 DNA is TGTGCCAGCAGCTTCAGACAGGGGGCGAACGAGCAGTACTTC. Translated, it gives CASSFRQGANEQYF.

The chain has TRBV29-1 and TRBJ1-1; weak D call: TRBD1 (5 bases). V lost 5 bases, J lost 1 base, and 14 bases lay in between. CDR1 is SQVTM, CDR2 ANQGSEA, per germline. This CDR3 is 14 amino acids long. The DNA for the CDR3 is TGCAGCGTTAGGGGTAGGCACCCGAACACTGAAGCTTTCTTT. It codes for CSVRGRHPNTEAFF.

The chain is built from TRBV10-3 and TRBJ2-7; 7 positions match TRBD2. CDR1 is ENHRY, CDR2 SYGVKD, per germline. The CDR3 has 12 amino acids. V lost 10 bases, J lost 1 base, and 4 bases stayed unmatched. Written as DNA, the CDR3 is TGTGCCACCTCTAGCGGATCCTACGAGCAGTACTTC. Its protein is CATSSGSYEQYF.

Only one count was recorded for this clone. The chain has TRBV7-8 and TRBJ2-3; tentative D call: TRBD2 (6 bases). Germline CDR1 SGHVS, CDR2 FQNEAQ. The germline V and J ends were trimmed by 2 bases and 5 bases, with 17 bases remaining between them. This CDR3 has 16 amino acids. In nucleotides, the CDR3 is TGTGCCAGCAGCTTATCTTCCTCGGGAGTGGTAGATACGCAGTATTTT. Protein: CASSLSSSGVVDTQYF.

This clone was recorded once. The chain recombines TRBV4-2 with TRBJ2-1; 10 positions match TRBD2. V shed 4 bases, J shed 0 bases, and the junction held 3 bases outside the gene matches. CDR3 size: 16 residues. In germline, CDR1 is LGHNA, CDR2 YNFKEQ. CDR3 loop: CASSPSSGSSYNEQFF. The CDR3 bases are TGTGCCAGCAGCCCCTCTAGCGGGAGCTCCTACAATGAGCAGTTCTTC.

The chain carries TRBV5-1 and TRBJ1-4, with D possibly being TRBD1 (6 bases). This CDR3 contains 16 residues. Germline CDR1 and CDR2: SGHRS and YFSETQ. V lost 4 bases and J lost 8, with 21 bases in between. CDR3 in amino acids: CASSQGPGGGREKLFF. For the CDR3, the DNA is TGCGCCAGCAGCCAGGGCCCGGGGGGCGGGCGCGAAAAACTGTTTTTT.

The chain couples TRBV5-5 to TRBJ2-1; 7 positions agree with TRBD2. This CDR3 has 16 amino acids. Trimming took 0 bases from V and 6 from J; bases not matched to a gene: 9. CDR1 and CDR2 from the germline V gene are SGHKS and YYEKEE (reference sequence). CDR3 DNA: TGTGCCAGCAGCTTGGTTGTGGGAGGGCCCGCCAATGAGCAGTTCTTC. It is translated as CASSLVVGGPANEQFF.

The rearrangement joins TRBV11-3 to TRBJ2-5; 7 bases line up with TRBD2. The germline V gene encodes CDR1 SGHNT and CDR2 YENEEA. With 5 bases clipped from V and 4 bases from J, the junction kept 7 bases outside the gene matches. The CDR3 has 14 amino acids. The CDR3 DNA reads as TGTGCCAGCAGCCGCCGGGGGGAGGGAGAGACCCAGTACTTC. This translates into CASSRRGEGETQYF.

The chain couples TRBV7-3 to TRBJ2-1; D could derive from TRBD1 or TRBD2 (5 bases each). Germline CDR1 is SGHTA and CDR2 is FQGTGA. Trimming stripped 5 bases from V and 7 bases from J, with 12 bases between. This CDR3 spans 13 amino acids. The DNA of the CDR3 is TGTGCCAGCAGCCACGGGACCGCAAATGAGCAGTTCTTC. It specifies CASSHGTANEQFF.

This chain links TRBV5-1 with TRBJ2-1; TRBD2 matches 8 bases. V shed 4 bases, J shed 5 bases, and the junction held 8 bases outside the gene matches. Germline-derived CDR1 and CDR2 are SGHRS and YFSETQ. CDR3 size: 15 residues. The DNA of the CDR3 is TGCGCCAGCAGCCCCAGGAGCGGGAGAGACAATGAGCAGTTCTTC. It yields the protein CASSPRSGRDNEQFF. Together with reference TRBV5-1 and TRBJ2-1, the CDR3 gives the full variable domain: KAGVTQTPRYLIKTRGQQVTLSCSPISGHRSVSWYQQTPGQGLQFLFEYFSETQRNKGNFPGRFSGRQFSNSRSEMNVSTLELGDSALYLCASSPRSGRDNEQFFGPGTRLTVL.

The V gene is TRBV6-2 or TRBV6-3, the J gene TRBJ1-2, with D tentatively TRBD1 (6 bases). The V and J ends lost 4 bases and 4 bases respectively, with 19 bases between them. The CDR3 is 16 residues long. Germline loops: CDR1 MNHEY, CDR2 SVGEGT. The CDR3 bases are TGTGCCAGCAGTTCCACCACAACAGGGTTTGGCTATGGCTACACCTTC. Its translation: CASSSTTTGFGYGYTF.

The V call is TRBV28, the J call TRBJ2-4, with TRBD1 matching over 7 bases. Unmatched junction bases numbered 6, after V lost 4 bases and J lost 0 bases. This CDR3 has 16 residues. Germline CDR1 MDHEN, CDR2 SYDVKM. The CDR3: CASSSGTELAKNIQYF. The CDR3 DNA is TGTGCCAGCAGTTCCGGGACAGAACTAGCCAAAAACATTCAGTACTTC.

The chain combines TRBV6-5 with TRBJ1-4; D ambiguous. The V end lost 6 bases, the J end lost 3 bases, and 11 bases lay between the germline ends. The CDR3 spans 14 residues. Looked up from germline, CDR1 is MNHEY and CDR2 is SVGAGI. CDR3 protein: CASSASQANEKLFF. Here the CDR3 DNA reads TGTGCCAGCAGCGCTAGTCAGGCTAATGAAAAACTGTTTTTT.

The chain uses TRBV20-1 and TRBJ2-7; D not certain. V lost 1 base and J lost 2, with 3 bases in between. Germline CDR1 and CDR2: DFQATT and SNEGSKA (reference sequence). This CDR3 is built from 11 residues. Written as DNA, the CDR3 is TGCAGTGCTAGAGCCACCTACGAGCAGTACTTC. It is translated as CSARATYEQYF.